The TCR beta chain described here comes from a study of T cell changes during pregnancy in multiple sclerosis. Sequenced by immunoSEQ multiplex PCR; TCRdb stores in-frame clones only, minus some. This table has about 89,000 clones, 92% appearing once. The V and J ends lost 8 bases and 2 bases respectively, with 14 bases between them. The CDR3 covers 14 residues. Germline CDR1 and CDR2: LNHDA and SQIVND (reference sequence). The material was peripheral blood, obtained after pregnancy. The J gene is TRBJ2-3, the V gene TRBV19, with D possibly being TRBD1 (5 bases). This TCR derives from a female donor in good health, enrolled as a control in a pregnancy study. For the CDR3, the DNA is TGTGCCAGTCGGGCAGGGTCCCTCACAGATACGCAGTATTTT. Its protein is CASRAGSLTDTQYF.